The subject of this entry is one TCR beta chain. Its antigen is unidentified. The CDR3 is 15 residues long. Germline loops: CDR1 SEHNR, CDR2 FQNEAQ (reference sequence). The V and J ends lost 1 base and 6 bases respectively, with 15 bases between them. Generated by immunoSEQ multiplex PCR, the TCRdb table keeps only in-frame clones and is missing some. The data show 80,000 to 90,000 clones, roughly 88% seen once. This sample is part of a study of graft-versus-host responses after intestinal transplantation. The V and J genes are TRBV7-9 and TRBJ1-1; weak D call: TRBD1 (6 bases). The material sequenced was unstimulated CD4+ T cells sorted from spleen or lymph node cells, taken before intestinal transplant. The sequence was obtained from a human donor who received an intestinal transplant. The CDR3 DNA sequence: TGTGCCAGCAGCTTAGGCTGGACCGCAGGGGCTGAAGCTTTCTTT. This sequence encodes CASSLGWTAGAEAFF.